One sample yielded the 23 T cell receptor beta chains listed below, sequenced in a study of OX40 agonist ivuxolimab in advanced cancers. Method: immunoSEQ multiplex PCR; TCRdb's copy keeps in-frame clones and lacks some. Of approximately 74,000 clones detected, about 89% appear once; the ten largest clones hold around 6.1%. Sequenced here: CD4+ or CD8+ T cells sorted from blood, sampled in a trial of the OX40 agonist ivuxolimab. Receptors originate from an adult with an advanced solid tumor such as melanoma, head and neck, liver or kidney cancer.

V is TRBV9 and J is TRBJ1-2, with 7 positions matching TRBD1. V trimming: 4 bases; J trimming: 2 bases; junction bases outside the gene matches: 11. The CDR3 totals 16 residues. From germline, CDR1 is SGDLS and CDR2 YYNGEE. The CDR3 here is CASSSPMDRTNYGYTF. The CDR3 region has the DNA TGTGCCAGCAGCTCTCCGATGGACAGGACCAACTATGGCTACACCTTC.

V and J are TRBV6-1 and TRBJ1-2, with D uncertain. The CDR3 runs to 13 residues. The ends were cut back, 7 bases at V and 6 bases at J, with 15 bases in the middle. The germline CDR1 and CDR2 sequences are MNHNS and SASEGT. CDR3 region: CASTQWTEDGYTF. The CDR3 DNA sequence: TGTGCCAGCACCCAATGGACGGAGGATGGCTACACCTTC.

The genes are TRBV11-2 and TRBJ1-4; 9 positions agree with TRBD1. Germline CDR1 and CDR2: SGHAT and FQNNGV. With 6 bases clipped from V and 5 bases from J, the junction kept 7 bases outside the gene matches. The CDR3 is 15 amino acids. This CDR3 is CASRGTGTGNEKLFF. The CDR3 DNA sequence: TGTGCCAGCAGGGGGACCGGGACAGGGAATGAAAAACTGTTTTTT.

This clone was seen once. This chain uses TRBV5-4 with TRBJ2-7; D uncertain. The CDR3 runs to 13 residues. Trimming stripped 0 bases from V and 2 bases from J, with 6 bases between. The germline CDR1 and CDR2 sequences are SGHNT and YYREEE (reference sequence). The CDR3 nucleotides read TGTGCCAGCAGCTTGGACAAGACCTACGAGCAGTACTTC. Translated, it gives CASSLDKTYEQYF.

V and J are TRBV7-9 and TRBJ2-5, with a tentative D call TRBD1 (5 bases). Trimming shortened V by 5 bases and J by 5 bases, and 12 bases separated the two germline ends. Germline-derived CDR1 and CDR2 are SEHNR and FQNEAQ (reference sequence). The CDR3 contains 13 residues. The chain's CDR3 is CASSVTAEETQYF. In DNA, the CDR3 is TGTGCCAGCAGCGTGACAGCCGAGGAGACCCAGTACTTC.

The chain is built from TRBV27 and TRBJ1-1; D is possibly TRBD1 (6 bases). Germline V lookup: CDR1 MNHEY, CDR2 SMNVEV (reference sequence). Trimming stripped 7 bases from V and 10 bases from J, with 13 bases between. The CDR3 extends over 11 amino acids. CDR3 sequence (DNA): TGTGCCAGCACCATGGCAGGGGTAGCTTTCTTT. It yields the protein CASTMAGVAFF.

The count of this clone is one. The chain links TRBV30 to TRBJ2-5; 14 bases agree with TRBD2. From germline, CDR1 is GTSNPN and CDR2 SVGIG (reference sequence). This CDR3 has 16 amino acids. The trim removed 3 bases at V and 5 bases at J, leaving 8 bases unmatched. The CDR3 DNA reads TGTGCCTGGAGCGAAATGACTAGCGGGAGGGAGGAGACCCAGTACTTC. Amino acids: CAWSEMTSGREETQYF.

The CDR3 DNA is TGTGCCAGTAGTGTAACGGGACGCCCGCGGGATCAGCCCCAGCATTTT. Its translation: CASSVTGRPRDQPQHF. The chain links TRBV19 to TRBJ1-5; D may be TRBD1 (5 bases). This CDR3 spans 16 amino acids. The V gene lost 5 bases and the J gene lost 5 bases, with 19 bases spanning the gap. CDR1 LNHDA and CDR2 SQIVND come from the germline V gene (reference sequence). Drawing the rest from reference TRBV19 and TRBJ1-5, the complete variable domain is DGGITQSPKYLFRKEGQNVTLSCEQNLNHDAMYWYRQDPGQGLRLIYYSQIVNDFQKGDIAEGYSVSREKKESFPLTVTSAQKNPTAFYLCASSVTGRPRDQPQHFGDGTRLSIL.

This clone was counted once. The CDR3 DNA sequence: TGTGCCAGCAGCCCGGGGCCTCGTGGCGGGGAGCTGTTTTTT. It yields the protein CASSPGPRGGELFF. The V and J genes are TRBV11-1 and TRBJ2-2; the D gene could be TRBD1 or TRBD2 (5 bases each). The germline CDR1 and CDR2 sequences are SGHAT and FQDESV (reference sequence). Trimming took 5 bases from V and 7 from J, leaving 14 bases between them. The CDR3 runs to 14 residues.

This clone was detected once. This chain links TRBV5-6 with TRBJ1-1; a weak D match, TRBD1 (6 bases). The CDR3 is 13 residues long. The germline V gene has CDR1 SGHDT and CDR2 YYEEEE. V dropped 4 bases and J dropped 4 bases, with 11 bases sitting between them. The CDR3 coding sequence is TGTGCCAGCAGCCCTGAAGGGGGCACTGAAGCTTTCTTT. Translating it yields CASSPEGGTEAFF.

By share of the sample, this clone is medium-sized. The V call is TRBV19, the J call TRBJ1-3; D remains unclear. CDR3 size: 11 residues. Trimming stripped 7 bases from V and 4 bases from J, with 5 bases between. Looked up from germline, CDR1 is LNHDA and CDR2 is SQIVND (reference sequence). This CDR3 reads CASTQGNTIYF. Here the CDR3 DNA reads TGTGCCAGTACCCAGGGAAACACCATATATTTT.

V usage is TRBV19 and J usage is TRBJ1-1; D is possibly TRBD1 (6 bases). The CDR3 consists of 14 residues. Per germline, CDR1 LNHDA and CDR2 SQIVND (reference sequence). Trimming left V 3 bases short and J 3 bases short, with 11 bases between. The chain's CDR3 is CASSMGGPYTEAFF. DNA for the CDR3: TGTGCCAGTAGTATGGGGGGGCCGTACACTGAAGCTTTCTTT.

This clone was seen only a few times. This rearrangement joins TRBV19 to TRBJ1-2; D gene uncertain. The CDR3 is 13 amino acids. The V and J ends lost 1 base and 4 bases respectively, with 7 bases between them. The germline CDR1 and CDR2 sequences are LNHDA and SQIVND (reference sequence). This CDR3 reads CASSIGGSYGYTF. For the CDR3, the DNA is TGTGCCAGTAGTATAGGCGGCAGCTATGGCTACACCTTC. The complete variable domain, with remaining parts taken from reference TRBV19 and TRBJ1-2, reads DGGITQSPKYLFRKEGQNVTLSCEQNLNHDAMYWYRQDPGQGLRLIYYSQIVNDFQKGDIAEGYSVSREKKESFPLTVTSAQKNPTAFYLCASSIGGSYGYTFGSGTRLTVV.

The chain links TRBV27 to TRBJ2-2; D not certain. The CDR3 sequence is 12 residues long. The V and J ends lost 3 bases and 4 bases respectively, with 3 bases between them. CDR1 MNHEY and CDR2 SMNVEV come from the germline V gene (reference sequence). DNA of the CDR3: TGTGCCAGCAGTTTTTCCACCGGGGAGCTGTTTTTT. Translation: CASSFSTGELFF.

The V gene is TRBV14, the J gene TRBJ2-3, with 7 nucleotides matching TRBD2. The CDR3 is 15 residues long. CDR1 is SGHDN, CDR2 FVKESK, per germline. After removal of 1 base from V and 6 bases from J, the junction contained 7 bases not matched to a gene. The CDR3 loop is CASSQVGGRMDTQYF. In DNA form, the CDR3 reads TGTGCCAGCAGCCAAGTGGGCGGGAGAATGGATACGCAGTATTTT.

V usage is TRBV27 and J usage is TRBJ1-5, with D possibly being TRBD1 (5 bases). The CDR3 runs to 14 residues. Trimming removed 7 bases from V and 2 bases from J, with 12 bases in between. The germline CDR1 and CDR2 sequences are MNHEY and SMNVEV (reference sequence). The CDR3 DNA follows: TGTGCCAGCACCACCTTGGGGGGCAATCAGCCCCAGCATTTT. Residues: CASTTLGGNQPQHF.

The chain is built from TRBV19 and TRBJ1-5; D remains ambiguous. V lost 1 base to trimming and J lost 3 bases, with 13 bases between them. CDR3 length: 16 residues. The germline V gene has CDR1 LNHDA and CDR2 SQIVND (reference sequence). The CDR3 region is CASSIGGTKFNQPQHF. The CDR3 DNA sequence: TGTGCCAGTAGTATAGGCGGCACGAAGTTCAATCAGCCCCAGCATTTT.

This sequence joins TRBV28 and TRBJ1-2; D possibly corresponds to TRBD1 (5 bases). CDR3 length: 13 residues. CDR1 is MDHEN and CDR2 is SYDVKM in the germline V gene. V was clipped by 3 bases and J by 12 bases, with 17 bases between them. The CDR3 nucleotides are TGTGCCAGCAGTTTTCCTTTGGGGGGTTTGGACACCTTC. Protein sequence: CASSFPLGGLDTF.

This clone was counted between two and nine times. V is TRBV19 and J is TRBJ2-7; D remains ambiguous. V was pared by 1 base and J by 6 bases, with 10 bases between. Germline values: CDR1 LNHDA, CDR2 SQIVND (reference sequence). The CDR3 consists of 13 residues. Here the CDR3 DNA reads TGTGCCAGTAGTATAGGGACGGGCGGCGAGCAGTACTTC. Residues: CASSIGTGGEQYF.

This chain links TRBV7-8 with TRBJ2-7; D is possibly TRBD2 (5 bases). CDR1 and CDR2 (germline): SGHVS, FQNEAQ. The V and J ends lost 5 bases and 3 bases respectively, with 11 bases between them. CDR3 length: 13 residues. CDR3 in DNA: TGTGCCAGCAGCCCCCCAGGACTCTACGAGCAGTACTTC. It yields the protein CASSPPGLYEQYF.

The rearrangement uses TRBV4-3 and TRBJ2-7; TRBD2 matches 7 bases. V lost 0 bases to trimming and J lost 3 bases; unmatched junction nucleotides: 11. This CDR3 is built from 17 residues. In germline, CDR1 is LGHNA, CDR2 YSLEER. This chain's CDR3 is CASSQEAGSGYFYEQYF. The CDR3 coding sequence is TGCGCCAGCAGCCAAGAAGCGGGATCAGGTTACTTCTACGAGCAGTACTTC.

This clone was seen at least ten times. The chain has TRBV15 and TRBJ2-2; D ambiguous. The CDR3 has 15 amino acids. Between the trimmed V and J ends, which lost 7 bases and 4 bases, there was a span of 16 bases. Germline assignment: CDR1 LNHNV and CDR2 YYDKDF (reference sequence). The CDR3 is CATTAGERTTGELFF. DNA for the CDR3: TGTGCCACCACGGCAGGCGAAAGGACCACCGGGGAGCTGTTTTTT. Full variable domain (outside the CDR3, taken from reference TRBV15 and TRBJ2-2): DAMVIQNPRYQVTQFGKPVTLSCSQTLNHNVMYWYQQKSSQAPKLLFHYYDKDFNNEADTPDNFQSRRPNTSFCFLDIRSPGLGDTAMYLCATTAGERTTGELFFGEGSRLTVL.

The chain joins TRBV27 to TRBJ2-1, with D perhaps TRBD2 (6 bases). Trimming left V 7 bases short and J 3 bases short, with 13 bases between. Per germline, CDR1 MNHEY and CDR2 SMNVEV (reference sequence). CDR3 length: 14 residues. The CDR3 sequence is CASIPSVGYNEQFF. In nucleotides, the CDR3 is TGTGCCAGCATCCCTAGCGTAGGCTACAATGAGCAGTTCTTC.